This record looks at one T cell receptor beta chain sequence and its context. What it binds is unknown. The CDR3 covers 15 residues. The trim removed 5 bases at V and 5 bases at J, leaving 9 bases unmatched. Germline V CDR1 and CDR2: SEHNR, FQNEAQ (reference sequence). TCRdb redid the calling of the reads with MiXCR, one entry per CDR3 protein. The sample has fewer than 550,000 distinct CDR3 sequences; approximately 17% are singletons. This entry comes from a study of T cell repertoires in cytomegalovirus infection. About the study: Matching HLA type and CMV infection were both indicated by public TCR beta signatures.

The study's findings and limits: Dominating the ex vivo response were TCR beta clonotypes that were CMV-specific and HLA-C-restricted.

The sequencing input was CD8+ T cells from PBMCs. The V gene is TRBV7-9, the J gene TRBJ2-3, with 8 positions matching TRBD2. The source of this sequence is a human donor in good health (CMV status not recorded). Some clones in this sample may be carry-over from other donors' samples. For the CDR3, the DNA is TGTGCCAGCAGCCTGACGCAGCGGGAGCTAGATACGCAGTATTTT. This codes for CASSLTQRELDTQYF.